This is a list of T cell receptor beta chains from one sample in a study of blood T cell repertoires in COVID-19. The repertoire was sequenced with immunoSEQ multiplex PCR; TCRdb's copy has only in-frame clones and lacks some. The data contain approximately 97,000 clones, approximately 85% of them singletons. Sequencing was carried out using peripheral blood. These receptors were collected from a human donor in a cohort sampled during active COVID-19. Each CDR3 is given with its conserved first and last residue. The D gene is left open where the match is weak. The size entry is marked missing in some rows and otherwise reads once, few, many or a size class.

clone size	CDR3 length	V gene	D gene	J gene	CDR3 protein	CDR3 DNA
few	16	TRBV4-2	TRBD1	TRBJ2-1	CASSQDSGQASNEQFF	TGTGCCAGCAGCCAAGATTCGGGACAGGCATCCAATGAGCAGTTCTTC
few	13	TRBV7-2	TRBD1	TRBJ1-5	CASRTGAASPQHF	TGTGCCAGCCGAACAGGGGCCGCGTCTCCCCAGCATTTT
-	14	TRBV7-9	TRBD1	TRBJ1-4	CASSLVGGNEKLFF	TGTGCCAGCAGCTTAGTAGGGGGCAACGAAAAACTGTTTTTT
many	15	TRBV5-1	-	TRBJ2-7	CASSLASVQVYEQYF	TGCGCCAGCAGCTTGGCCTCGGTACAGGTCTACGAGCAGTACTTC
-	16	TRBV19	TRBD2	TRBJ2-4	CASSMGAGGRMDIQYF	TGTGCCAGTAGTATGGGAGCGGGAGGGCGTATGGACATTCAGTACTTC
-	14	TRBV7-2	-	TRBJ1-5	CASSRQNSNQPQHF	TGTGCCAGCAGTCGACAAAATAGCAATCAGCCCCAGCATTTT
-	14	TRBV9	-	TRBJ2-5	CASSDTGPQETQYF	TGTGCCAGCAGCGACACAGGTCCCCAAGAGACCCAGTACTTC
once	13	TRBV27	TRBD1	TRBJ1-5	CASWTGGGQPQHF	TGTGCCAGCTGGACAGGGGGTGGTCAGCCCCAGCATTTT
-	14	TRBV6-5	TRBD2	TRBJ2-1	CATYPTSGGNEQFF	TGTGCCACCTACCCGACTAGCGGGGGCAATGAGCAGTTCTTC
-	15	TRBV3-1/TRBV3-2	TRBD2	TRBJ2-3	CASSQASGRPDTQYF	TGTGCCAGCAGCCAAGCCAGCGGGAGACCTGATACGCAGTATTTT
-	14	TRBV30	-	TRBJ1-1	CAWRIQGMNTEAFF	TGTGCCTGGAGGATACAGGGAATGAACACTGAAGCTTTCTTT
-	15	TRBV29-1	-	TRBJ2-1	CSIKWADSPYNEQFF	TGCAGCATAAAGTGGGCAGATTCTCCCTACAATGAGCAGTTCTTC
-	15	TRBV5-6	TRBD1	TRBJ1-1	CASSRRTGGNTEAFF	TGTGCCAGCAGCAGAAGGACAGGCGGGAACACTGAAGCTTTCTTT